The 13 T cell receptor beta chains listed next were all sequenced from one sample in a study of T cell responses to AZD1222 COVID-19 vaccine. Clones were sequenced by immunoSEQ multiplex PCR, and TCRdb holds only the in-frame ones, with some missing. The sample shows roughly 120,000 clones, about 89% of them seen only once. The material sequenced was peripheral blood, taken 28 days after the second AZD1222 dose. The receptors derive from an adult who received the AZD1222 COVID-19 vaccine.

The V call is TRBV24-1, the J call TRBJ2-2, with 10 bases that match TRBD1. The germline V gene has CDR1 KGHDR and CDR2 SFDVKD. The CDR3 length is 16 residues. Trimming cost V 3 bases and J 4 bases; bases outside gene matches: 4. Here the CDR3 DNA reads TGTGCCACCAGTGATCCTCGGACAGGGGGCACCGGGGAGCTGTTTTTT. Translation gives CATSDPRTGGTGELFF.

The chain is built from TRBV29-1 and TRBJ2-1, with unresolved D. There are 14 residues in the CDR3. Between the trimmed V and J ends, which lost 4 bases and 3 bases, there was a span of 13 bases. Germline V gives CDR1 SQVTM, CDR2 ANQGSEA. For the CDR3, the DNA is TGCAGCGTTGTAGCCAGACTTAACTACAATGAGCAGTTCTTC. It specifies CSVVARLNYNEQFF.

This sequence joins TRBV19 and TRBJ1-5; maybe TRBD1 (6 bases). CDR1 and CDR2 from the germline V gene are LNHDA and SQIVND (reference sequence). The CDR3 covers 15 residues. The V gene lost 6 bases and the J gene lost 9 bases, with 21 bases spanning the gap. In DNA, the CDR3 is TGTGCCAGTAGACCGGGACATCTAAGTATTGGGCCCCAGCATTTT. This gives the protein CASRPGHLSIGPQHF. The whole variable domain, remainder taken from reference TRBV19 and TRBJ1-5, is DGGITQSPKYLFRKEGQNVTLSCEQNLNHDAMYWYRQDPGQGLRLIYYSQIVNDFQKGDIAEGYSVSREKKESFPLTVTSAQKNPTAFYLCASRPGHLSIGPQHFGDGTRLSIL.

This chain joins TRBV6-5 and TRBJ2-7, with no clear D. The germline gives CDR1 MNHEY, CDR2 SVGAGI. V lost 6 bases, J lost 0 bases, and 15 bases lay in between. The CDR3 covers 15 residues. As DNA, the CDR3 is TGTGCCAGCAGATATAGGCCCACAACCTCCTACGAGCAGTACTTC. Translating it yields CASRYRPTTSYEQYF.

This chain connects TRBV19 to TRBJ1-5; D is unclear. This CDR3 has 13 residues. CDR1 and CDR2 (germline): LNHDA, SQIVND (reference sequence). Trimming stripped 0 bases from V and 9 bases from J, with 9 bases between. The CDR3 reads CASSIETRGPQHF. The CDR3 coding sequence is TGTGCCAGTAGTATAGAAACCCGCGGGCCCCAGCATTTT.

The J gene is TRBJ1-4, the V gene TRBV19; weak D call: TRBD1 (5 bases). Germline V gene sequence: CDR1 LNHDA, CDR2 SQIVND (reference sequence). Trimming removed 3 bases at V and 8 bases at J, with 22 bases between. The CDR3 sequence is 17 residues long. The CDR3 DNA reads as TGTGCCAGTAGTATCGAGGGCAGGGCGGTTTCCGGAGAAAAACTGTTTTTT. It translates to CASSIEGRAVSGEKLFF.

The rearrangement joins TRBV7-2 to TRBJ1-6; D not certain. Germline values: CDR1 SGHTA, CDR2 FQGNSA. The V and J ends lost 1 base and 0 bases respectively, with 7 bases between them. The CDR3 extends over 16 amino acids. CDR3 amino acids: CASSLGRFSYNSPLHF. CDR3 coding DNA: TGTGCCAGCAGCTTAGGCAGATTCTCCTATAATTCACCCCTCCACTTT. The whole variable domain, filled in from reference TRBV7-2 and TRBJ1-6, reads GAGVSQSPSNKVTEKGKDVELRCDPISGHTALYWYRQSLGQGLEFLIYFQGNSAPDKSGLPSDRFSAERTGGSVSTLTIQRTQQEDSAVYLCASSLGRFSYNSPLHFGNGTRLTVT.

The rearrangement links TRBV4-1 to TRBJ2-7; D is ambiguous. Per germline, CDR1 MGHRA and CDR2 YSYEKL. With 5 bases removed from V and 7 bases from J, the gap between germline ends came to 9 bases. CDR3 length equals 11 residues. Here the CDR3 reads CASSEGREQYF. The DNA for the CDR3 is TGCGCCAGCAGCGAAGGGCGTGAGCAGTACTTC.

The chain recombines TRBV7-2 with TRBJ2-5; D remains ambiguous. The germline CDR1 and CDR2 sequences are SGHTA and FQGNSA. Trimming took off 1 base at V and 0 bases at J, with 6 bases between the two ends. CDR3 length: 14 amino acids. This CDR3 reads CASSLEAYQETQYF. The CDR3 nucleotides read TGTGCCAGCAGCTTAGAAGCGTACCAAGAGACCCAGTACTTC.

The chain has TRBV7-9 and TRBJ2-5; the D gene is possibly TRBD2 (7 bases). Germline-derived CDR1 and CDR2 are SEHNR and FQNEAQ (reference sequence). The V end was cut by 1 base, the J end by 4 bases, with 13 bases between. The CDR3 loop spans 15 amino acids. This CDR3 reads CASSLETGRGETQYF. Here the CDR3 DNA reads TGTGCCAGCAGCTTAGAAACAGGGAGGGGAGAGACCCAGTACTTC.

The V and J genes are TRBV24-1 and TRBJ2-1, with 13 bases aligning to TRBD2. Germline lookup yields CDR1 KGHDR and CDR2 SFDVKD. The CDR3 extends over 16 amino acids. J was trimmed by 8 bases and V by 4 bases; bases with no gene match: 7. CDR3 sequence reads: CATSDSGLAGVYEQFF. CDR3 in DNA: TGTGCCACCAGTGACTCTGGACTAGCGGGAGTCTATGAGCAGTTCTTC.

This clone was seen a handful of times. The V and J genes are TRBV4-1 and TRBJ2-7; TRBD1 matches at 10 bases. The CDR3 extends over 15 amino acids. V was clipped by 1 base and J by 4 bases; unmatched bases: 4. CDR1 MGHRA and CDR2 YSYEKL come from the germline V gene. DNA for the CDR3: TGCGCCAGCAGCCAAGTGACAGGGGGCGGATACGAGCAGTACTTC. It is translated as CASSQVTGGGYEQYF.

The CDR3 nucleotides are TGTGCCAGCAGTACCGGACAGGGTGTTTACGAGCAGTACTTC. Protein product: CASSTGQGVYEQYF. The chain is built from TRBV6-6 and TRBJ2-7; TRBD1 aligns across 8 bases. Unmatched junction bases numbered 7, after V lost 5 bases and J lost 4 bases. The CDR3 has 14 residues. Per germline, CDR1 MNHNY and CDR2 SVGAGI (reference sequence).